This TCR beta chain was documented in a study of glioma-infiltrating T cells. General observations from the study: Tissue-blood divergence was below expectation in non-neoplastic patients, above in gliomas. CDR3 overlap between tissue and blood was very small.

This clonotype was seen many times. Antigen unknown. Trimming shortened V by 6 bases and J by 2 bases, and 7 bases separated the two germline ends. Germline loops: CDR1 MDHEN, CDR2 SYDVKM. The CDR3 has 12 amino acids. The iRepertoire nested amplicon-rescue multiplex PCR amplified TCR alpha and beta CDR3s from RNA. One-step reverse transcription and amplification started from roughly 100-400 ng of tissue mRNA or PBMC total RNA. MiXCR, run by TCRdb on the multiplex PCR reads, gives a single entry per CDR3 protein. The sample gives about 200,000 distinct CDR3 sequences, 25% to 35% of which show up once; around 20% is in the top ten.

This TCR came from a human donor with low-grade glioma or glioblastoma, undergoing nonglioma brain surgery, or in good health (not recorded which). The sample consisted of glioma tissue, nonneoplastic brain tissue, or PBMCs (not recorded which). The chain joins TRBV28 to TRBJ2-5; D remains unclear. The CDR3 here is CASRTTQETQYF. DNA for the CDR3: TGTGCCAGCAGAACCACACAAGAGACCCAGTACTTC. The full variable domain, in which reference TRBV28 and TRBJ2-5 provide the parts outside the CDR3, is DVKVTQSSRYLVKRTGEKVFLECVQDMDHENMFWYRQDPGLGLRLIYFSYDVKMKEKGDIPEGYSVSREKKERFSLILESASTNQTSMYLCASRTTQETQYFGPGTRLLVL.